This TCR beta chain was documented in a study of blood T cell repertoires in COVID-19. Study as a whole: Nucleic acid was either cDNA or gDNA, and it came from T cells, B-cell-depleted T cells, or PBMCs.

Sequencing was performed with immunoSEQ multiplex PCR; in TCRdb, only in-frame clones are kept and a portion is missing. The repertoire holds roughly 300,000 clones, with around 85% as singletons. Germline values: CDR1 SGHAT, CDR2 FQNNGV. Germline trimming cut 6 bases from V and 7 bases from J; bases unmatched to any gene: 9. The CDR3 runs 17 residues. Seattle's cohort entered during active infection and was followed longitudinally. The chain employs TRBV11-2 and TRBJ2-2; 15 nucleotides align to TRBD2. This clonotype was obtained from a human donor with COVID-19, enrolled during active disease. The donor label of this sample is uncertain. Specimen: peripheral blood. The CDR3 coding sequence is TGTGCCAGCAGTAGATGGACTAGCGGGAGGGCCGGCGGGGAGCTGTTTTTT. Amino acid sequence: CASSRWTSGRAGGELFF.